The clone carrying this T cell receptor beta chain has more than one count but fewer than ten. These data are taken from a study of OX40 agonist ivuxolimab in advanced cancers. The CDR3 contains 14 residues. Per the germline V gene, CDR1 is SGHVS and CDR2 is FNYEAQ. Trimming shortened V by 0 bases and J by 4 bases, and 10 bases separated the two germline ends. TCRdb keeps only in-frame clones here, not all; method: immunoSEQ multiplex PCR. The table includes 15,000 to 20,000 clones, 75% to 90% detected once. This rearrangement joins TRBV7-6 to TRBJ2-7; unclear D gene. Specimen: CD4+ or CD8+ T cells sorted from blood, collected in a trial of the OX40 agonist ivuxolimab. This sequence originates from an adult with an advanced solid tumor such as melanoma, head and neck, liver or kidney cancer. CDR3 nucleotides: TGTGCCAGCAGCTTAGCGGGCCTTACGTACGAGCAGTACTTC. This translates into CASSLAGLTYEQYF.